The subject of this entry is one T cell receptor beta chain. The target antigen is unknown. These data originate in a study of cytomegalovirus exposure and HLA in healthy donors. Turning to the study itself: Genotyping of under 500 donors showed that 65% to 90% belonged to the Caucasian-associated ancestry cluster.

The CDR3 contains 13 residues. Germline V CDR1 and CDR2: ENHRY, SYGVKD. In the PCR, 60 Vbeta and 13 Jbeta primers were used. The table came from immunoSEQ multiplex PCR; TCRdb's copy has only in-frame clones and leaves some out. The repertoire includes 35,000 to 40,000 clones, 70% to 75% of them detected once, and about 6% sits in the top ten. Overall study results and limits: The sole available immune exposure information was CMV serostatus. Sequencing probably produced one cluster of sequence variants that were highly shared.

The specimen was PBMCs. This TCR derives from a man aged 30 to 39 in good health and CMV-seronegative. The chain recombines TRBV10-3 with TRBJ2-5; 10 bases match TRBD1. The DNA end lines up better with TRBJ2-7; the J call may be wrong. This CDR3 is CAIGTGATYEQYF. The CDR3 coding sequence is TGTGCCATCGGGACAGGGGCCACCTACGAGCAGTACTTC.